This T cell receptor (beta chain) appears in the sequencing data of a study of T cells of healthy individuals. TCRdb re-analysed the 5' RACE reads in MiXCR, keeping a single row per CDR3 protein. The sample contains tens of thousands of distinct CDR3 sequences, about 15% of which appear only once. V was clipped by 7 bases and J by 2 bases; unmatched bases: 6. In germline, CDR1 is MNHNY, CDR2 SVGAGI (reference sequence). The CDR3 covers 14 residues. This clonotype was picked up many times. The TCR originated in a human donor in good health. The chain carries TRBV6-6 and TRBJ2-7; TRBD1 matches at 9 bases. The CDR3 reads CASKSRQGAYEQYF. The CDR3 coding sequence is TGTGCCAGCAAGAGTAGACAGGGGGCCTACGAGCAGTACTTC.